Listed below are T cell receptor beta chains from one sample, sequenced in a study of cytomegalovirus exposure and HLA in healthy donors. Assay: immunoSEQ multiplex PCR; the TCRdb copy retains only in-frame clones and omits some. The table has 50,000 to 70,000 clones, under 80% seen once; the top ten hold roughly 6.4%. Sequencing was done on a sample of PBMCs. These receptors were taken from a man aged 30-40 years in good health and CMV-seropositive. Both conserved end residues are part of each CDR3. Each record gives: clone size, V gene, J gene, D gene, CDR3 DNA, CDR3 protein. The D gene is left open where the match is weak. Size tells how often a clone was seen (once, few, many) or the class of an expanded clone, and some rows leave it out.

clone_size: -
v_call: TRBV28
j_call: TRBJ1-1
d_call: -
cdr3_nt: TGTGCCAGCAGTTTGCCCTATTTAACTGAAGCTTTCTTT
cdr3_aa: CASSLPYLTEAFF

clone_size: -
v_call: TRBV4-1
j_call: TRBJ2-2
d_call: -
cdr3_nt: TGCGCCAGCAGCCAAGATCCGGGGATTCGAGCCGGGGAGCTGTTTTTT
cdr3_aa: CASSQDPGIRAGELFF

clone_size: -
v_call: TRBV4-1
j_call: TRBJ2-7
d_call: -
cdr3_nt: TGCGCCAGCAGCCAAGACTATTCGGAGCAGTACTTC
cdr3_aa: CASSQDYSEQYF

clone_size: -
v_call: TRBV4-3
j_call: TRBJ2-1
d_call: -
cdr3_nt: TGCGCCAGCAGCCACCTATCCGATGAGCAGTTCTTC
cdr3_aa: CASSHLSDEQFF

clone_size: few
v_call: TRBV6-6
j_call: TRBJ2-2
d_call: TRBD1
cdr3_nt: TGTGCCAGCAGTTACCCAGACAGGGGGAACACCGGGGAGCTGTTTTTT
cdr3_aa: CASSYPDRGNTGELFF

clone_size: -
v_call: TRBV14
j_call: TRBJ1-2
d_call: -
cdr3_nt: TGTGCCAGCAGCCAAGCCGCGACGGTGCGGTATGGCTACACCTTC
cdr3_aa: CASSQAATVRYGYTF

clone_size: once
v_call: TRBV7-2
j_call: TRBJ2-7
d_call: -
cdr3_nt: TGTGCCAGCCGTTTCTCGGGGTCCTACGAGCAGTACTTC
cdr3_aa: CASRFSGSYEQYF

clone_size: -
v_call: TRBV5-1
j_call: TRBJ1-2
d_call: TRBD1
cdr3_nt: TGCGCCAGCAGCCCGGGGACAGGAGGTGGCTACACCTTC
cdr3_aa: CASSPGTGGGYTF

clone_size: few
v_call: TRBV2
j_call: TRBJ1-6
d_call: TRBD1
cdr3_nt: TGTGCCAGGCAGGTTACCGCAGGGGGCGCGAATTCACCCCTCCACTTT
cdr3_aa: CARQVTAGGANSPLHF

clone_size: -
v_call: TRBV5-1
j_call: TRBJ2-7
d_call: TRBD2
cdr3_nt: TGCGCCAGCAGCCCCAGCGGGGGGATCCACGAGCAGTACTTC
cdr3_aa: CASSPSGGIHEQYF

clone_size: medium-sized
v_call: TRBV6-1
j_call: TRBJ1-5
d_call: -
cdr3_nt: TGTGCCAGCAGTGAAGGCTTTGAGGGTCAGCCCCAGCATTTT
cdr3_aa: CASSEGFEGQPQHF

clone_size: -
v_call: TRBV7-2
j_call: TRBJ2-2
d_call: TRBD2
cdr3_nt: TGTGCCAGCAGCTTCAGACTAGCGGGGGGTGGAGCCGGGGAGCTGTTTTTT
cdr3_aa: CASSFRLAGGGAGELFF

clone_size: -
v_call: TRBV28
j_call: TRBJ1-5
d_call: TRBD1
cdr3_nt: TGTGCCAGCAGCCGACAGGGAAATCAGCCCCAGCATTTT
cdr3_aa: CASSRQGNQPQHF

clone_size: -
v_call: TRBV5-1
j_call: TRBJ2-5
d_call: TRBD1
cdr3_nt: TGCGCCAGCAGCCCTGGGACAGGGGAGGCTCAAGAGACCCAGTACTTC
cdr3_aa: CASSPGTGEAQETQYF